This T cell receptor beta chain was recovered during a study of blood T cell repertoires in COVID-19 (dated by TCRdb to about 2020). With regard to the full study: Samples from collaborators originated in the United States, Italy and Spain and spanned both the acute and convalescent phases of COVID-19. The samples were drawn from the first 160 participants of the ongoing ImmuneRACE study and from 1,254 subjects provided by 6 global collaborators. Sample metadata almost always included a de-identified subject ID, COVID-19 status, age in years and sex. The material from the prospective study consisted of cDNA or gDNA derived from T cells, B-cell-depleted T cells, or PBMCs. Deeply sampled blood TCRbeta repertoires from subjects exposed to, actively infected with, or recovered from COVID-19 were included in the dataset. Where HLA class I and class II types were available, the types were taken from metadata supplied by the sample provider, not from assay-based typing. A freely available public database, intended as a resource for researchers studying the immune response to SARS-CoV-2, is where the repertoires were released.

The immunoSEQ Assay, a bias-controlled multiplex PCR, was used to amplify TCRbeta CDR3 regions from genomic DNA. On the study's bioinformatics: Nucleated cell counts per sample were estimated from amplification of reference gene primers within the assay. Sequence reads were collapsed and filtered to measure the absolute abundance of every unique TCRbeta CDR3 rearrangement. For each sample, productive Simpson clonality was calculated as the square root of Simpson's diversity index over productive rearrangements. Sourced from immuneACCESS, this table was stored by TCRdb with only in-frame sequences that have V and J called. A share of the clones is absent; for the studies checked, an unresolved V gene accounts for under half, and the remainder has no known explanation. V and J calls and clone size are copied from that table; D and trimming were computed from the DNA. Counted in this sample were about 48,000 clones; 82% of them appeared once. The ten biggest clones cover less than 9.5% of the sample.

Notes on this clone: No cognate antigen has been identified for it. No base-level quality is on record; no much larger clone is a single base apart.

Overall results and qualifications from the work: Clinical and demographic metadata were provided uncurated, with the amount varying by source and participant.

From the cysteine up to the phenylalanine, the CDR3 has a length of 12 residues. Only the CDR3 DNA is retained, 36 bases long and in frame from the first base. For CDR1 and CDR2, the germline V gene lists SGHTA and FQGNSA. Trimming takes 3 bases from V and 7 bases from J, and the germline ends sit 7 bases apart. Collaborating institutions collected whole blood in K2EDTA tubes following their own protocols. For TCRbeta analysis, collaborator samples were shipped as frozen whole blood, as isolated PBMCs, or as DNA extracted from either sample type. This sequence originates from a man aged 35 to 55 with acute or convalescent COVID-19. Material for sequencing was peripheral blood. Recombination linked TRBV7-2 to TRBJ2-1, with no confidently assigned D gene. CDR3 protein: CASSLRENEQFF. The DNA sequence is given as TGTGCCAGCAGCTTGAGAGAAAATGAGCAGTTCTTC.